These 10 T cell receptor beta chains share one sample of origin, sequenced in a study of blood T cell repertoires in COVID-19. The assay was immunoSEQ multiplex PCR, and TCRdb's table has in-frame clones only and misses some. Here the sample spans roughly 430,000 clones, approximately 88% being singletons. Sequencing used PBMCs or T cells enriched from blood (not recorded which). The receptors here all came from a woman aged 40 to 50 with acute COVID-19.

This clone showed up just a few times. The chain combines TRBV4-1 with TRBJ2-5; TRBD2 agrees at 9 bases. CDR3 size: 18 residues. Trimming took 4 bases from V and 1 from J; bases not matched to a gene: 13. Germline V gives CDR1 MGHRA, CDR2 YSYEKL. The CDR3 protein is CASSLRQWAGGTQETQYF. The CDR3 bases are TGCGCCAGCAGCCTAAGACAGTGGGCGGGGGGGACCCAAGAGACCCAGTACTTC.

The chain is built from TRBV10-3 and TRBJ1-4; 9 nucleotides align to TRBD1. The V and J ends lost 4 bases and 8 bases, in that order; junction bases with no gene match: 5. CDR1 ENHRY and CDR2 SYGVKD come from the germline V gene. This CDR3 is built from 14 residues. The CDR3 spells CAISVGTGREKLFF. The CDR3 DNA is TGTGCCATCAGTGTTGGGACAGGGCGCGAAAAACTGTTTTTT.

This clone was observed a few times. This chain uses TRBV19 with TRBJ1-5; the match to TRBD1 covers 11 bases. Germline trimming cut 3 bases from V and 6 bases from J; bases unmatched to any gene: 7. Germline V gene lookup returns CDR1 LNHDA and CDR2 SQIVND (reference sequence). The CDR3 length is 16 residues. In DNA, the CDR3 is TGTGCCAGTAGTATGGTTCGGACAGGGGGCGGTCAGCCCCAGCATTTT. Amino acid sequence: CASSMVRTGGGQPQHF.

This clone was seen a single time. V gene TRBV7-9 combines with J gene TRBJ2-2; D is unresolved. The CDR3 totals 16 residues. V lost 2 bases and J lost 0, with 10 bases in between. Germline V gene data show CDR1 as SEHNR and CDR2 as FQNEAQ (reference sequence). The CDR3 DNA follows: TGTGCCAGCAGCTTATCCGCGACACCGAACACCGGGGAGCTGTTTTTT. It translates to CASSLSATPNTGELFF.

The chain has TRBV7-2 and TRBJ1-4; D not resolved. Per germline, CDR1 SGHTA and CDR2 FQGNSA. The V and J ends lost 0 bases and 8 bases respectively, with 19 bases between them. This CDR3 has 17 residues. The CDR3 spells CASSLAISRELKEKLFF. CDR3 nucleotide sequence: TGTGCCAGCAGCTTAGCGATCAGTCGGGAATTAAAAGAAAAACTGTTTTTT.

The chain couples TRBV21-1 to TRBJ1-6; the DNA was not used to check the table's D call, TRBD1. TRBV21-1 is flagged as a pseudogene. The CDR3 has 18 residues. The CDR3 loop is CASSKDDGQGFVDSPLHF. The CDR3 DNA sequence: TGTGCCAGCAGCAAAGATGACGGACAGGGTTTTGTGGATTCACCCCTCCACTTT.

The CDR3 reads CASSLGQGGEQYF. The CDR3 DNA reads as TGTGCCAGCAGTTTAGGACAGGGCGGCGAGCAGTACTTC. The chain is built from TRBV27 and TRBJ2-7; TRBD1 aligns across 8 bases. The CDR3 sequence is 13 residues long. The germline CDR1 and CDR2 sequences are MNHEY and SMNVEV (reference sequence). The V gene end was trimmed by 2 bases and the J gene end by 6 bases; junction bases not matched to a gene: 3.

The CDR3 is CASSPKAGGMNTEAFF. As DNA, the CDR3 is TGTGCCAGCAGCCCTAAGGCAGGAGGAATGAACACTGAAGCTTTCTTT. The chain recombines TRBV5-4 with TRBJ1-1, with D uncertain. Trimming removed 4 bases at V and 0 bases at J, with 16 bases between. Looked up from germline, CDR1 is SGHNT and CDR2 is YYREEE (reference sequence). The CDR3 has 16 amino acids. The full variable domain, in which reference TRBV5-4 and TRBJ1-1 provide the parts outside the CDR3, is ETGVTQSPTHLIKTRGQQVTLRCSSQSGHNTVSWYQQALGQGPQFIFQYYREEENGRGNFPPRFSGLQFPNYSSELNVNALELDDSALYLCASSPKAGGMNTEAFFGQGTRLTVV.

This clone was seen a few times. The genes are TRBV13 and TRBJ2-3; D is unresolved. This CDR3 is 12 amino acids long. Germline CDR1 and CDR2: PRHDT and FYEKMQ (reference sequence). V gave up 3 bases and J gave up 8 bases, with 9 bases separating them. The CDR3 region has the DNA TGTGCCAGCAGCTTCGATGTACTTACGCAGTATTTT. Translated, it gives CASSFDVLTQYF.

The V call is TRBV5-1, the J call TRBJ2-1; D uncertain. V was pared by 1 base and J by 1 base, with 9 bases between. There are 15 residues in the CDR3. The germline V gene encodes CDR1 SGHRS and CDR2 YFSETQ. As DNA, the CDR3 is TGCGCCAGCAGCTTGTGGCTAGAATCCTACAATGAGCAGTTCTTC. It is translated as CASSLWLESYNEQFF.